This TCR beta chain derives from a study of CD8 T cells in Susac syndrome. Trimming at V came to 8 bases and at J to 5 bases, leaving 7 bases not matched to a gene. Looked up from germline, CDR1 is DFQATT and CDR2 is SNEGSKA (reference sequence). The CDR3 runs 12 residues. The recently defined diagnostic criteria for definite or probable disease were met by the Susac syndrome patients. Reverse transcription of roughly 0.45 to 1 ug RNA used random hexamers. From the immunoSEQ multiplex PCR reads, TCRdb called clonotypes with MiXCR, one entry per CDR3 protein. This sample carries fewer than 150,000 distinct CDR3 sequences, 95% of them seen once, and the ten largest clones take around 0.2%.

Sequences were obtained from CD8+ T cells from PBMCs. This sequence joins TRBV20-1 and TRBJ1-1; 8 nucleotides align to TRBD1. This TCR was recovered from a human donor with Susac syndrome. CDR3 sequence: CSPDRGSTEAFF. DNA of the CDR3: TGCAGTCCCGACAGGGGATCAACTGAAGCTTTCTTT.